These 26 T cell receptor beta chains came from one sample sequenced in a study of regulatory T cells in long-lasting Graves disease. HTBI primers from iRepertoire and Arm-PCR of CDR3 regions yielded the TCR beta libraries. TCRdb reprocessed the multiplex PCR reads with MiXCR, giving one entry per CDR3 protein. The profile covers about 460,000 distinct CDR3 sequences, with about 20% appearing a single time and about an eighth taken by the ten largest. Time point reported: persistent/refractory GD, antithyroid drugs over 5 years with positive TRAb. PBMCs were the source of the RNA used for TCR sequencing. The material was peripheral blood mononuclear cells (PBMCs), obtained when the disease was refractory, from a patient treated with antithyroid drugs. The receptors here all came from a female donor with Graves disease.

There are many counts of this clonotype. The V call is TRBV3-1, the J call TRBJ2-5; 8 bases line up with TRBD2. Germline V gene lookup returns CDR1 LGHDT and CDR2 YNNKEL (reference sequence). This CDR3 has 14 amino acids. V trimming: 7 bases; J trimming: 7 bases; junction bases outside the gene matches: 11. The CDR3 loop reads CASTPTGGELTQYF. DNA for the CDR3: TGTGCCAGCACCCCTACGGGAGGGGAGTTGACCCAGTACTTC.

This clonotype was seen many times. V usage is TRBV6-5 and J usage is TRBJ2-7, with 7 positions matching TRBD1. With 6 bases clipped from V and 2 bases from J, the junction kept 7 bases outside the gene matches. This CDR3 has 14 residues. Germline V gives CDR1 MNHEY, CDR2 SVGAGI. DNA of the CDR3: TGTGCCAGCAGCTACAGGGGCCTCGCCTACGAGCAGTACTTC. Protein product: CASSYRGLAYEQYF.

The sample holds one count of this clonotype. Given the absence of the conserved phenylalanine or tryptophan at the CDR3 end, a read error is likely. The chain combines TRBV3-1 with TRBJ2-7; a possible D gene is TRBD2 (5 bases). Per the germline V gene, CDR1 is LGHDT and CDR2 is YNNKEL (reference sequence). This CDR3 region has 15 residues. V lost 0 bases and J lost 4, with 13 bases in between. CDR3 amino acids: CASSQDSEGLYEQYL. The CDR3 nucleotides read TGTGCCAGCAGCCAAGATTCTGAGGGTTTGTACGAGCAGTACTTA.

The chain couples TRBV5-1 to TRBJ2-1; tentatively, D is TRBD2 (5 bases). Per the germline V gene, CDR1 is SGHRS and CDR2 is YFSETQ. CDR3 length: 15 residues. Trimming pared 0 bases from V and 5 bases from J, leaving 12 bases between. The CDR3 bases are TGCGCCAGCAGCTTGGCTGTTTCGGGGAACAATGAGCAGTTCTTC. Its protein product is CASSLAVSGNNEQFF.

This clonotype was counted ten times or more. The chain employs TRBV2 and TRBJ1-1; D is undetermined. The CDR3 is made up of 13 amino acids. CDR1 and CDR2 (germline): SNHLY, FYNNEI. V lost 5 bases, J lost 5 bases, and 12 bases lay in between. DNA for the CDR3: TGTGCCAGCAGTATGGGTTGGAAGACTGAAGCTTTCTTT. Amino acid sequence: CASSMGWKTEAFF. The entire variable domain, with the rest obtained from reference TRBV2 and TRBJ1-1, is as follows: EPEVTQTPSHQVTQMGQEVILRCVPISNHLYFYWYRQILGQKVEFLVSFYNNEISEKSEIFDDQFSVERPDGSNFTLKIRSTKLEDSAMYFCASSMGWKTEAFFGQGTRLTVV.

This clonotype was observed at least ten times. The chain uses TRBV30 and TRBJ2-5; D is perhaps TRBD1 or TRBD2 (6 bases each). The CDR3 is made up of 14 amino acids. Trimming pared 0 bases from V and 5 bases from J, leaving 13 bases between. Germline V lookup: CDR1 GTSNPN, CDR2 SVGIG (reference sequence). CDR3 nucleotide sequence: TGTGCCTGGAGTGTGTTAGGAGGGGGGGAGACCCAGTACTTC. It specifies CAWSVLGGGETQYF.

In its sample, this clonotype was seen many times. This sequence joins TRBV20-1 and TRBJ1-5, with a tentative D call TRBD1 (6 bases). Germline values: CDR1 DFQATT, CDR2 SNEGSKA (reference sequence). This CDR3 region has 13 residues. Trimming left V 6 bases short and J 0 bases short, with 9 bases between. The DNA for the CDR3 is TGCAGTGCCGCAGGGGTTAGCAATCAGCCCCAGCATTTT. Its protein product is CSAAGVSNQPQHF.

This clonotype was detected many times. DNA of the CDR3: TGTGCCAGCAGGGCCACAGGGAGTCGGACTGAAGCTTTCTTT. It codes for CASRATGSRTEAFF. The chain is built from TRBV28 and TRBJ1-1; possibly TRBD1 for D (6 bases). Germline CDR1 and CDR2: MDHEN and SYDVKM. The CDR3 totals 14 residues. The germline V and J ends were trimmed by 6 bases and 5 bases, with 16 bases remaining between them.

The chain links TRBV9 to TRBJ2-5; 7 bases are shared with TRBD1. The J call is doubtful: the DNA matches TRBJ2-1 better. The CDR3 consists of 14 residues. Germline-derived CDR1 and CDR2 are SGDLS and YYNGEE. The DNA for the CDR3 is TGTGCCAGCAGCGTAGAAGGGGGCATCTCTGAGCAGTTCTTC. Protein: CASSVEGGISEQFF.

This clonotype was observed at least ten times. This chain connects TRBV20-1 to TRBJ2-7, with 8 bases fitting TRBD2. V lost 3 bases to trimming and J lost 1 base; unmatched junction nucleotides: 2. Germline V gene data show CDR1 as DFQATT and CDR2 as SNEGSKA (reference sequence). The CDR3 is made up of 13 amino acids. Here the CDR3 reads CSASGGGSYEQYF. The DNA of the CDR3 is TGCAGTGCTAGCGGGGGGGGATCCTACGAGCAGTACTTC.

In the case of this clonotype: A read error may be the cause here, since a much bigger clone is one base away. The gene calls are TRBV2 and TRBJ2-7; 9 bases match TRBD1. Germline V gene sequence: CDR1 SNHLY, CDR2 FYNNEI. CDR3 length: 15 amino acids. With V trimmed by 8 bases and J by 8 bases, 16 bases remained unmatched. DNA for the CDR3: TGTGCCAGCGGCGAACGTCCCGGGACAGGGTTCAAGCAGTACTTC. Amino acids: CASGERPGTGFKQYF.

This clonotype has more than one count but fewer than ten. V gene TRBV6-1 combines with J gene TRBJ1-1; D is unclear. The CDR3 spans 15 residues. V was clipped by 7 bases and J by 0 bases, with 15 bases between them. Germline-derived CDR1 and CDR2 are MNHNS and SASEGT. CDR3 sequence (DNA): TGTGCCAGCACCCCAACGGGCCTCATGAACACTGAAGCTTTCTTT. Its translation is CASTPTGLMNTEAFF.

This clonotype showed up just a few times. The CDR3 here is CATSDATSAEQYF. DNA for the CDR3: TGTGCCACCAGTGATGCGACGTCAGCCGAGCAGTACTTC. The V gene is TRBV24-1, the J gene TRBJ2-7; D gene uncertain. Germline V lookup: CDR1 KGHDR, CDR2 SFDVKD. The length of the CDR3 is 13 residues. V gave up 3 bases and J gave up 6 bases, with 11 bases separating them.

This sequence joins TRBV7-9 and TRBJ2-1, with D perhaps assigned TRBD1 or TRBD2 (6 bases each). Germline CDR1 reads SEHNR; CDR2 reads FQNEAQ (reference sequence). V lost 5 bases, J lost 1 base, and 15 bases lay in between. This CDR3 has 16 residues. Here the CDR3 reads CASSRGAGASYNEQFF. CDR3 coding DNA: TGTGCCAGCAGCAGGGGGGCCGGTGCTTCCTACAATGAGCAGTTCTTC.

The V and J genes are TRBV7-9 and TRBJ2-2; a possible D gene is TRBD2 (6 bases). Germline V gene data show CDR1 as SEHNR and CDR2 as FQNEAQ (reference sequence). V shed 7 bases and J shed 6 bases, with 18 bases lying between them. The CDR3 is made up of 15 amino acids. The CDR3 sequence: CASTAGGIEAGELFF. In nucleotides, the CDR3 is TGTGCCAGCACTGCTGGGGGGATTGAGGCCGGGGAGCTGTTTTTT.

The gene calls are TRBV11-3 and TRBJ1-6, with D maybe TRBD1 (6 bases). This CDR3 contains 16 residues. CDR1 is SGHNT, CDR2 YENEEA, per germline. The V gene lost 5 bases and the J gene lost 8 bases, with 19 bases spanning the gap. The CDR3 nucleotides read TGTGCCAGCAGCCAGCTTGGGCAGGGGAAAGATTCACCCCTCCACTTT. This translates into CASSQLGQGKDSPLHF. Drawing the rest from reference TRBV11-3 and TRBJ1-6, the complete variable domain is EAGVVQSPRYKIIEKKQPVAFWCNPISGHNTLYWYLQNLGQGPELLIRYENEEAVDDSQLPKDRFSAERLKGVDSTLKIQPAELGDSAVYLCASSQLGQGKDSPLHFGNGTRLTVT.

Of note for this clonotype: A much larger clone differs by one base, so this may be a read error. This chain joins TRBV6-1 and TRBJ1-4; 7 bases line up with TRBD1. Germline CDR1 MNHNS, CDR2 SASEGT. This CDR3 comprises 13 residues. The CDR3 here is CASTQGLGEKLVF. The DNA of the CDR3 is TGTGCCAGCACACAGGGGTTAGGAGAAAAACTGGTTTTT.

This clonotype has just a few counts. V and J are TRBV20-1 and TRBJ2-7; TRBD2 agrees at 7 bases. In germline, CDR1 is DFQATT, CDR2 SNEGSKA (reference sequence). This CDR3 is 17 amino acids long. V gave up 3 bases and J gave up 2 bases; unmatched junction bases: 16. Here the CDR3 reads CSASMPALQRGAYEQYF. CDR3 coding DNA: TGCAGTGCTAGTATGCCCGCTCTTCAACGGGGGGCCTACGAGCAGTACTTC.

This chain links TRBV30 with TRBJ1-1, with TRBD1 matching over 7 bases. The CDR3 sequence is 15 residues long. Germline V gene lookup returns CDR1 GTSNPN and CDR2 SVGIG (reference sequence). J was trimmed by 5 bases and V by 3 bases; bases with no gene match: 12. Here the CDR3 reads CAWSRVDRKGTEAFF. The CDR3 DNA follows: TGTGCCTGGAGCCGGGTGGACAGGAAGGGGACTGAAGCTTTCTTT.

This clonotype was picked up a small number of times. The gene calls are TRBV9 and TRBJ1-2; no clear D. The CDR3 sequence is 16 residues long. Germline assignment: CDR1 SGDLS and CDR2 YYNGEE. V gave up 0 bases and J gave up 4 bases, with 16 bases separating them. This chain's CDR3 is CASSVGSVEWVYGYTF. CDR3 coding DNA: TGTGCCAGCAGCGTAGGATCCGTTGAGTGGGTCTATGGCTACACCTTC.

This clonotype was recorded at least ten times. V usage is TRBV28 and J usage is TRBJ2-7; 8 bases agree with TRBD1. The CDR3 loop spans 15 amino acids. The V segment lost 6 bases and the J segment 5 bases; nucleotides outside the gene matches: 12. Germline V gene sequence: CDR1 MDHEN, CDR2 SYDVKM. The CDR3 nucleotides are TGTGCCAGCAGGCGGACAGGGTTGTCTGGTGACGAGCAGTACTTC. Translating it yields CASRRTGLSGDEQYF.

The sample holds a few counts of this clonotype. The chain has TRBV28 and TRBJ2-1; 9 bases agree with TRBD2. Trimming took 5 bases from V and 1 from J; bases not matched to a gene: 12. The CDR3 contains 18 residues. In germline, CDR1 is MDHEN, CDR2 SYDVKM. The CDR3 DNA is TGTGCCAGCAGTATTACAGCGGGGGGCCTTGCATCCTACAATGAGCAGTTCTTC. The encoded protein is CASSITAGGLASYNEQFF. The variable domain in full, with the rest retrieved from reference TRBV28 and TRBJ2-1, is DVKVTQSSRYLVKRTGEKVFLECVQDMDHENMFWYRQDPGLGLRLIYFSYDVKMKEKGDIPEGYSVSREKKERFSLILESASTNQTSMYLCASSITAGGLASYNEQFFGPGTRLTVL.

The rearrangement links TRBV6-2 or TRBV6-3 to TRBJ2-5, with TRBD2 matching 7 bases. Losses at the gene ends were 10 bases for V and 2 bases for J; bases not matched to a gene: 7. Germline CDR1 reads MNHEY; CDR2 reads SVGEGT. The CDR3 contains 13 residues. The CDR3 spells CATRGGNQETQYF. The CDR3 DNA reads as TGTGCCACCCGGGGAGGGAATCAAGAGACCCAGTACTTC.

V gene TRBV9 combines with J gene TRBJ1-4; D not certain. V was clipped by 3 bases and J by 4 bases, with 13 bases between them. The CDR3 covers 15 residues. Germline assignment: CDR1 SGDLS and CDR2 YYNGEE. CDR3 sequence reads: CASSAGRTNNEKLFF. Here the CDR3 DNA reads TGTGCCAGCAGCGCTGGACGGACTAATAATGAAAAACTGTTTTTT.

This clonotype was detected only a few times. This chain links TRBV7-9 with TRBJ2-5; D unresolved. Trimming shortened V by 4 bases and J by 5 bases, and 17 bases separated the two germline ends. This CDR3 is built from 15 residues. The germline V gene has CDR1 SEHNR and CDR2 FQNEAQ (reference sequence). CDR3 bases: TGTGCCAGCAGCTCCCTGATGGGATTTGGGGAGACCCAGTACTTC. It specifies CASSSLMGFGETQYF. Full variable domain (rest looked up from reference TRBV7-9 and TRBJ2-5): DTGVSQNPRHKITKRGQNVTFRCDPISEHNRLYWYRQTLGQGPEFLTYFQNEAQLEKSRLLSDRFSAERPKGSFSTLEIQRTEQGDSAMYLCASSSLMGFGETQYFGPGTRLLVL.

The chain couples TRBV7-2 to TRBJ2-7, with 12 bases matching TRBD1. J lost 0 bases, V lost 5 bases, and 14 bases had no gene match. Germline loops: CDR1 SGHTA, CDR2 FQGNSA. The CDR3 runs 19 residues. CDR3 in DNA: TGTGCCAGCAGCCGGGAAGGGGACAGGGGGCGAGTCAGCTCCTACGAGCAGTACTTC. It yields the protein CASSREGDRGRVSSYEQYF.